This TCR beta chain was found in a study of technical replicates of blood from a few donors. Profiling relied on immunoSEQ multiplex PCR, and the TCRdb table lists in-frame clones only, not all of them. The data show 65,000 to 90,000 clones, approximately 94% seen once. The germline V and J ends were trimmed by 0 bases and 7 bases, with 4 bases remaining between them. CDR1 and CDR2 from the germline V gene are MGHRA and YSYEKL. The CDR3 contains 12 residues. The receptor's source is a human donor in good health. V is TRBV4-1 and J is TRBJ2-1; D unclear. Material: T cells isolated from PBMCs. CDR3 in amino acids: CASSQDQNEQFF. CDR3 DNA: TGCGCCAGCAGCCAAGATCAGAATGAGCAGTTCTTC.